This T cell receptor (beta chain) was recorded in a study of T cells in Graves' hyperthyroidism and ophthalmopathy. Each person with ophthalmopathy scored at least 3 on the Clinical Activity Score, reached NOSPECS grade 4 or higher, and had been ill under 3 months. The CDR3 length is 12 residues. Germline V gene sequence: CDR1 LNHDA, CDR2 SQIVND (reference sequence). Trimming removed 3 bases at V and 7 bases at J, with 7 bases between. RNA transcripts were the template for amplifying TCR beta CDR3 regions. The TCR CDR3 was amplified in a first-round RT-PCR using the HTBI primer set. MiXCR was run by TCRdb on the multiplex PCR reads, yielding one entry per CDR3 protein. Among about 500,000 distinct CDR3 sequences, about 16% were seen once, and the ten largest hold about 29%.

This TCR derives from a woman in her thirties with Graves' ophthalmopathy. Sequencing was performed on blood. The chain recombines TRBV19 with TRBJ2-1, with D unclear. CDR3 nucleotides: TGTGCCAGTAGTATCCAGGTAAATGAGCAGTTCTTC. It encodes CASSIQVNEQFF.